The 26 T cell receptor beta chains given below trace back to one sample, sequenced in a study of blood T cells in healthy people across ages. The use of a sample-barcoded 5' primer and a J-beta primer mix characterized a second PCR of roughly 6 to 12 cycles. TCRdb recomputed calls from the 5' RACE reads with MiXCR, one row per CDR3 protein. The repertoire includes about 730,000 distinct CDR3 sequences, about 40% of them detected once, and about 20% sits in the top ten. The sequenced sample was blood. Source of these receptors: a woman in her fifties or sixties in good health.

With regard to this clonotype: This clone may be a read error of a much larger clone one base away. The chain couples TRBV11-1 to TRBJ2-1; TRBD2 aligns across 16 bases. The CDR3 has 19 residues. CDR1 and CDR2 (germline): SGHAT, FQDESV (reference sequence). V gave up 4 bases and J gave up 3 bases; unmatched junction bases: 9. CDR3 residues: CASSSGLAGGPVLYNEQFF. CDR3 bases: TGTGCCAGCAGCTCGGGACTAGCGGGAGGGCCCGTCCTCTACAATGAGCAGTTCTTC.

Only a few counts were recorded for this clonotype. J is TRBJ2-3 and V is TRBV6-2 or TRBV6-3; no definite D call. V was trimmed by 0 bases and J by 6 bases, leaving 10 bases between them. The CDR3 runs 14 residues. Germline V gene sequence: CDR1 MNHEY, CDR2 SVGEGT. CDR3 in DNA: TGTGCCAGCAGTTACTCTGCCACGGTGGATACGCAGTATTTT. Amino acid sequence: CASSYSATVDTQYF.

This clonotype appeared a few times. The chain links TRBV5-1 to TRBJ2-4; no firm D call. CDR1 SGHRS and CDR2 YFSETQ come from the germline V gene. Trimming shortened V by 7 bases and J by 8 bases, and 10 bases separated the two germline ends. CDR3 length: 11 amino acids. The CDR3, as DNA: TGCGCCAGCCGGATTACTGACATTCAGTACTTC. Its protein is CASRITDIQYF.

This chain connects TRBV28 to TRBJ2-3; possible D gene TRBD1, 6 bases. V shed 3 bases and J shed 2 bases, with 15 bases lying between them. The CDR3 runs 16 residues. Germline-derived CDR1 and CDR2 are MDHEN and SYDVKM. CDR3 loop: CASSLSGQRVTDTQYF. CDR3 nucleotide sequence: TGTGCCAGCAGTTTGAGCGGACAGAGGGTCACAGATACGCAGTATTTT.

J is TRBJ1-2 and V is TRBV6-5; TRBD1 might be the D (5 bases). Per the germline V gene, CDR1 is MNHEY and CDR2 is SVGAGI. V dropped 2 bases and J dropped 8 bases, with 21 bases sitting between them. This CDR3 spans 16 amino acids. The CDR3 DNA is TGTGCCAGCAGTTACCCGGAACACCGGGGCCAGGAGGGCTACACCTTC. It encodes CASSYPEHRGQEGYTF.

This chain uses TRBV28 with TRBJ1-5; D remains ambiguous. This CDR3 has 16 amino acids. Germline values: CDR1 MDHEN, CDR2 SYDVKM. V shed 6 bases and J shed 2 bases, with 17 bases lying between them. The CDR3 coding sequence is TGTGCCAGCAGAGCAGGAGGATTTGAAGGCAATCAGCCCCAGCATTTT. Translation gives CASRAGGFEGNQPQHF.

This clonotype was counted a few times. This rearrangement joins TRBV7-3 to TRBJ1-1; D unclear. The CDR3 spans 13 residues. Germline CDR1 SGHTA, CDR2 FQGTGA. Trimming took off 5 bases at V and 0 bases at J, with 7 bases between the two ends. CDR3 DNA sequence: TGTGCCAGCAGCGTCACTATGAACACTGAAGCTTTCTTT. Residues: CASSVTMNTEAFF.

A few counts support this clonotype. The V and J genes are TRBV6-1 and TRBJ2-1; weak D call: TRBD1 (5 bases). Germline V gene data show CDR1 as MNHNS and CDR2 as SASEGT. The CDR3 is made up of 14 amino acids. Trimming took off 11 bases at V and 1 base at J, with 15 bases between the two ends. The DNA for the CDR3 is TGTGCCGGTCAGGGTCACGGGTCCTACAATGAGCAGTTCTTC. Translating gives CAGQGHGSYNEQFF.

About this clonotype itself: A much larger clone lies one base from this, so it may be a read error. The chain uses TRBV6-2 or TRBV6-3 and TRBJ2-3; D not resolved. V lost 7 bases to trimming and J lost 3 bases, with 11 bases between them. This CDR3 has 13 residues. CDR1 is MNHEY, CDR2 SVGEGT, per germline. The CDR3 is CASTAMGTDTQYF. DNA for the CDR3: TGTGCCAGCACCGCGATGGGGACAGATACGCAGTATTTT.

This clonotype was picked up a small number of times. The gene calls are TRBV28 and TRBJ2-1; 11 nucleotides align to TRBD1. CDR3 length: 16 amino acids. Germline V lookup: CDR1 MDHEN, CDR2 SYDVKM. Trimming at V came to 3 bases and at J to 4 bases, leaving 5 bases not matched to a gene. The CDR3 coding sequence is TGTGCCAGCAGTTTCTCCGGACAGGGGGCTTACAATGAGCAGTTCTTC. Translation: CASSFSGQGAYNEQFF.

This clonotype was recorded at least ten times. V and J are TRBV7-3 and TRBJ2-3; 8 nucleotides agree with TRBD2. The CDR3 is 14 residues long. Germline V CDR1 and CDR2: SGHTA, FQGTGA. J gave up 0 bases and V 5 bases, and 1 base lay outside the gene matches. CDR3 DNA: TGTGCCAGCAGCCGCGGGGGGAGCACAGATACGCAGTATTTT. It is translated as CASSRGGSTDTQYF. Based on the CDR3 plus reference TRBV7-3 and TRBJ2-3, the full variable domain is GAGVSQTPSNKVTEKGKYVELRCDPISGHTALYWYRQSLGQGPEFLIYFQGTGAADDSGLPNDRFFAVRPEGSVSTLKIQRTERGDSAVYLCASSRGGSTDTQYFGPGTRLTVL.

The count of this clonotype is one. A clone one base away is much larger, so this may be a read error. The chain uses TRBV4-1 and TRBJ2-5; TRBD1 aligns across 7 bases. Germline CDR1 reads MGHRA; CDR2 reads YSYEKL. V trimming: 0 bases; J trimming: 3 bases; junction bases outside the gene matches: 4. This CDR3 is 15 amino acids long. As DNA, the CDR3 is TGCGCCAGCAGCCAAGAGCCCGACAGGGAAGAGACCCAGTACTTC. Protein: CASSQEPDREETQYF.

The V call is TRBV4-1, the J call TRBJ2-3, with 10 bases identical to TRBD1. The CDR3 loop spans 17 amino acids. V trimming: 2 bases; J trimming: 6 bases; junction bases outside the gene matches: 11. From germline, CDR1 is MGHRA and CDR2 YSYEKL. The CDR3, as DNA: TGCGCCAGCAGCCAAAGGGAGGGACAGGGGTTGGTGGATACGCAGTATTTT. Its protein product is CASSQREGQGLVDTQYF.

J is TRBJ1-2 and V is TRBV12-3 or TRBV12-4; 12 bases line up with TRBD1. The CDR3 sequence is 15 residues long. The V segment lost 4 bases and the J segment 13 bases; nucleotides outside the gene matches: 13. DNA of the CDR3: TGTGCCAGCAGTTCCCCGGGACAGGGGGCTGAAGAGTCCACCTTC. This codes for CASSSPGQGAEESTF.

CDR3 nucleotide sequence: TGTGCCTGGTCCCCCGCTAAGGAGCAGTACTTC. It specifies CAWSPAKEQYF. The V gene is TRBV30, the J gene TRBJ2-7; no clear D gene. The CDR3 runs to 11 residues. Germline CDR1 reads GTSNPN; CDR2 reads SVGIG (reference sequence). V dropped 5 bases and J dropped 7 bases, with 12 bases sitting between them.

In this sample, this clonotype turned up a few times. Written as DNA, the CDR3 is TGTGCCAGCAGTTTATCCTGGCAGATGAATCAGCCCCAGCATTTT. Amino acids: CASSLSWQMNQPQHF. This chain connects TRBV12-3 or TRBV12-4 to TRBJ1-5; D is undetermined. V was clipped by 2 bases and J by 4 bases, with 12 bases between them. The CDR3 contains 15 residues.

This chain links TRBV20-1 with TRBJ2-5; unclear D gene. CDR1 and CDR2 (germline): DFQATT, SNEGSKA (reference sequence). Trimming pared 3 bases from V and 1 base from J, leaving 12 bases between. This CDR3 has 14 residues. This CDR3 reads CSASRTSLQETQYF. CDR3 in DNA: TGCAGTGCTAGTCGGACGTCCCTCCAAGAGACCCAGTACTTC.

This clonotype was seen only a few times. The chain couples TRBV7-9 to TRBJ1-5; D is uncertain. The CDR3 length is 15 residues. V gave up 1 base and J gave up 5 bases, with 12 bases separating them. From germline, CDR1 is SEHNR and CDR2 FQNEAQ (reference sequence). CDR3 in DNA: TGTGCCAGCAGCTTAGGGGGATTACCCGATCAGCCCCAGCATTTT. As protein: CASSLGGLPDQPQHF.

CDR3 region: CASSPEDRDEKLFF. The CDR3 DNA sequence: TGTGCCAGCTCACCCGAGGACAGGGATGAAAAACTGTTTTTT. This chain links TRBV18 with TRBJ1-4; 8 bases match TRBD1. This CDR3 is built from 14 residues. Germline V gene lookup returns CDR1 KGHSH and CDR2 LQKENI. The V gene end was trimmed by 3 bases and the J gene end by 6 bases; junction bases not matched to a gene: 3.

The chain uses TRBV20-1 and TRBJ2-7, with 10 bases aligning to TRBD2. V lost 1 base to trimming and J lost 2 bases; unmatched junction nucleotides: 11. The CDR3 sequence is 17 residues long. From germline, CDR1 is DFQATT and CDR2 SNEGSKA (reference sequence). CDR3 region: CSARVWTSGLPTYEQYF. The CDR3 nucleotides are TGCAGTGCTAGAGTTTGGACTAGCGGTCTCCCTACCTACGAGCAGTACTTC.

This clonotype appeared a few times. The rearrangement uses TRBV7-6 and TRBJ1-1, with unresolved D. Germline values: CDR1 SGHVS, CDR2 FNYEAQ. V was trimmed by 0 bases and J by 5 bases, leaving 7 bases between them. The CDR3 has 13 residues. CDR3 residues: CASSLALGTEAFF. DNA for the CDR3: TGTGCCAGCAGCTTAGCGCTAGGGACTGAAGCTTTCTTT.

The gene calls are TRBV15 and TRBJ2-1; 8 bases fit TRBD2. Germline V gene lookup returns CDR1 LNHNV and CDR2 YYDKDF (reference sequence). This CDR3 comprises 16 residues. V shed 1 base, J shed 4 bases, and the junction held 6 bases outside the gene matches. The CDR3 nucleotides are TGTGCCACCAGCAGAGGAGGTACTAGCGGATACAATGAGCAGTTCTTC. Its protein is CATSRGGTSGYNEQFF.

The CDR3 DNA follows: TGTGCCAGCAGGCAGCGGGAGAGCGAGCAGTTCTTC. It yields the protein CASRQRESEQFF. The V gene is TRBV7-9, the J gene TRBJ2-1, with 8 bases identical to TRBD2. Germline V gene sequence: CDR1 SEHNR, CDR2 FQNEAQ (reference sequence). The ends lost 6 bases at V and 10 bases at J; junction bases unmatched: 5. The CDR3 contains 12 residues.

The rearrangement uses TRBV7-6 and TRBJ1-1; no clear D. CDR1 and CDR2 from the germline V gene are SGHVS and FNYEAQ. There are 14 residues in the CDR3. Trimming cost V 0 bases and J 1 base, with 6 bases left between them. The CDR3 DNA follows: TGTGCCAGCAGCTTAGCTCCGGGGAACACTGAAGCTTTCTTT. Its protein product is CASSLAPGNTEAFF.

The rearrangement uses TRBV7-9 and TRBJ1-5; TRBD1 is a possible D gene (6 bases). The ends were cut back, 1 base at V and 4 bases at J, with 11 bases in the middle. In germline, CDR1 is SEHNR, CDR2 FQNEAQ (reference sequence). The CDR3 loop spans 15 amino acids. For the CDR3, the DNA is TGTGCCAGCAGCTTAGAGGGGGGCCCTAATCAGCCCCAGCATTTT. It codes for CASSLEGGPNQPQHF.

Here the CDR3 reads CASSYQGQLIEETQYF. The DNA for the CDR3 is TGTGCCAGCAGTTACCAGGGACAGCTGATAGAAGAGACCCAGTACTTC. The chain carries TRBV6-2 or TRBV6-3 and TRBJ2-5; TRBD1 aligns across 7 bases. The CDR3 runs 16 residues. V shed 2 bases, J shed 3 bases, and the junction held 9 bases outside the gene matches. Germline CDR1 reads MNHEY; CDR2 reads SVGEGT.